These T cell receptor beta chains were read from a single sample in a study of human T cells and chemical hapten exposure. TCRdb passed the RACE reads through MiXCR, listing each CDR3 protein once. The sample lists about 160,000 distinct CDR3 sequences, around 30% occurring once. The sample here was whole blood, taken in connection with sensitization to the hapten diphenylcyclopropenone (DPC). These TCRs come from a woman aged 18-29 years with alopecia areata. Some clones in this sample may be carry-over from other donors' samples. Each CDR3 is given with its conserved first and last residue. The D gene is left open where the match is weak. A row's size may be missing; if present it is once, few, many or a size class.

V gene: TRBV11-1
D gene: -
J gene: TRBJ1-2
clone size: few
CDR3 protein: CASSFGRGRLSNYGYTF
CDR3 DNA: TGTGCCAGCAGCTTCGGTCGGGGCCGTCTCTCTAACTATGGCTACACCTTC

V gene: TRBV7-2
D gene: TRBD2
J gene: TRBJ2-7
clone size: -
CDR3 protein: CASSLASGGLYEQYF
CDR3 DNA: TGTGCCAGCAGCTTAGCTAGCGGGGGCCTCTACGAGCAGTACTTC

V gene: TRBV4-3
D gene: -
J gene: TRBJ2-3
clone size: -
CDR3 protein: CASSQDVGRGLVTDTQYF
CDR3 DNA: TGCGCCAGCAGCCAAGATGTTGGGCGGGGCCTTGTCACAGATACGCAGTATTTT

V gene: TRBV20-1
D gene: TRBD2
J gene: TRBJ2-7
clone size: -
CDR3 protein: CSARLSGRGSSYEQYF
CDR3 DNA: TGCAGTGCTAGATTGAGCGGGAGGGGAAGTTCCTACGAGCAGTACTTC

V gene: TRBV2
D gene: TRBD1
J gene: TRBJ1-2
clone size: -
CDR3 protein: CASSLDRDGYTF
CDR3 DNA: TGTGCCAGCAGTCTGGACAGGGACGGCTACACCTTC

V gene: TRBV29-1
D gene: -
J gene: TRBJ1-2
clone size: -
CDR3 protein: CSVEDHSPGGGYTF
CDR3 DNA: TGCAGCGTTGAAGATCATTCCCCCGGGGGTGGCTACACCTTC

V gene: TRBV29-1
D gene: -
J gene: TRBJ2-5
clone size: few
CDR3 protein: CSVRLAQSQETQYF
CDR3 DNA: TGCAGCGTTAGGCTAGCCCAGTCCCAAGAGACCCAGTACTTC

V gene: TRBV9
D gene: -
J gene: TRBJ2-3
clone size: few
CDR3 protein: CASSGGQGTQYF
CDR3 DNA: TGTGCCAGCAGCGGGGGGCAGGGTACGCAGTATTTT

V gene: TRBV7-3
D gene: -
J gene: TRBJ2-3
clone size: many
CDR3 protein: CASSPLGGGPDTQYF
CDR3 DNA: TGTGCCAGCAGCCCACTCGGAGGGGGCCCAGATACGCAGTATTTT

V gene: TRBV4-2
D gene: -
J gene: TRBJ2-7
clone size: few
CDR3 protein: CASSPPGASYEQYF
CDR3 DNA: TGTGCCAGCAGCCCTCCGGGAGCATCCTACGAGCAGTACTTC

V gene: TRBV4-3
D gene: -
J gene: TRBJ1-2
clone size: few
CDR3 protein: CASSQDPSLRGYTF
CDR3 DNA: TGCGCCAGCAGCCAAGATCCCAGTCTGCGTGGCTACACCTTC

V gene: TRBV7-9
D gene: -
J gene: TRBJ1-5
clone size: once
CDR3 protein: CTSSLRSAQGNQPQHF
CDR3 DNA: TGTACCAGCAGCTTGAGGTCAGCGCAGGGCAATCAGCCCCAGCATTTT

V gene: TRBV4-3
D gene: -
J gene: TRBJ2-3
clone size: -
CDR3 protein: CASSQHGPGSPDTQYF
CDR3 DNA: TGCGCCAGCAGCCAACACGGGCCGGGGAGCCCGGATACGCAGTATTTT

V gene: TRBV10-3
D gene: -
J gene: TRBJ2-3
clone size: -
CDR3 protein: CAISPETPRTDTQYF
CDR3 DNA: TGTGCCATCAGCCCGGAGACACCAAGAACAGATACGCAGTATTTT

V gene: TRBV5-1
D gene: TRBD1
J gene: TRBJ1-6
clone size: -
CDR3 protein: CASSPQGDNSPLHF
CDR3 DNA: TGCGCCAGCAGCCCTCAGGGGGATAATTCACCCCTCCACTTT

V gene: TRBV7-9
D gene: -
J gene: TRBJ1-4
clone size: -
CDR3 protein: CASSLRRAEKLFF
CDR3 DNA: TGTGCCAGCAGCTTAAGGAGGGCTGAAAAACTGTTTTTT

V gene: TRBV3-1
D gene: TRBD2
J gene: TRBJ2-3
clone size: many
CDR3 protein: CASSQVGSGIQDTQYF
CDR3 DNA: TGTGCCAGCAGCCAAGTTGGTAGCGGGATTCAAGATACGCAGTATTTT

V gene: TRBV6-2/TRBV6-3
D gene: -
J gene: TRBJ1-1
clone size: -
CDR3 protein: CASSFWAQTEAFF
CDR3 DNA: TGTGCCAGCAGTTTTTGGGCGCAGACTGAAGCTTTCTTT

V gene: TRBV29-1
D gene: -
J gene: TRBJ1-2
clone size: few
CDR3 protein: CSVGVRANYGYTF
CDR3 DNA: TGCAGCGTTGGGGTCAGGGCGAACTATGGCTACACCTTC

V gene: TRBV28
D gene: -
J gene: TRBJ2-1
clone size: few
CDR3 protein: CASRLLNEQFF
CDR3 DNA: TGTGCCAGCAGACTCCTCAATGAGCAGTTCTTC

V gene: TRBV6-1
D gene: -
J gene: TRBJ2-7
clone size: many
CDR3 protein: CASSVRGYEQYF
CDR3 DNA: TGTGCCAGCAGTGTCCGGGGGTACGAGCAGTACTTC

V gene: TRBV5-4
D gene: -
J gene: TRBJ1-4
clone size: -
CDR3 protein: CASSTGVDAAGGKLFF
CDR3 DNA: TGTGCCAGCAGCACTGGGGTTGACGCCGCTGGAGGAAAACTGTTTTTT

V gene: TRBV7-2
D gene: -
J gene: TRBJ2-2
clone size: few
CDR3 protein: CASSQLALGTGELFF
CDR3 DNA: TGTGCCAGCAGCCAACTAGCTCTGGGGACCGGGGAGCTGTTTTTT

V gene: TRBV4-1
D gene: -
J gene: TRBJ2-7
clone size: -
CDR3 protein: CASSGGTTPGRPYF
CDR3 DNA: TGCGCCAGCAGCGGTGGGACCACACCGGGTCGCCCGTACTTC

V gene: TRBV6-2/TRBV6-3
D gene: -
J gene: TRBJ2-7
clone size: -
CDR3 protein: CASTPGSSYEQYF
CDR3 DNA: TGTGCCAGCACTCCCGGGAGCTCCTACGAGCAGTACTTC

V gene: TRBV10-2
D gene: -
J gene: TRBJ1-1
clone size: many
CDR3 protein: CASTIGGTEAFF
CDR3 DNA: TGCGCCAGCACCATTGGGGGCACTGAAGCTTTCTTT

V gene: TRBV5-6
D gene: -
J gene: TRBJ2-3
clone size: -
CDR3 protein: CASSLIGETSTDTQYF
CDR3 DNA: TGTGCCAGCAGCTTGATCGGCGAAACTAGCACAGATACGCAGTATTTT

V gene: TRBV16
D gene: -
J gene: TRBJ2-4
clone size: -
CDR3 protein: CVSSRTSDYIDIQYF
CDR3 DNA: TGTGTCAGCAGCCGTACCTCCGACTACATCGACATTCAGTACTTC

V gene: TRBV29-1
D gene: TRBD2
J gene: TRBJ2-7
clone size: few
CDR3 protein: CSVSSGISYEQYF
CDR3 DNA: TGCAGCGTCTCTAGCGGGATCTCCTACGAGCAGTACTTC

V gene: TRBV4-1
D gene: TRBD1
J gene: TRBJ1-1
clone size: -
CDR3 protein: CASSQAPGQGAPGEAFF
CDR3 DNA: TGCGCCAGCAGCCAAGCCCCGGGACAGGGGGCGCCCGGTGAAGCTTTCTTT

V gene: TRBV21-1
D gene: -
J gene: TRBJ2-7
clone size: few
CDR3 protein: CASSQGQSSYEQYF
CDR3 DNA: TGTGCCAGCAGCCAGGGACAGAGCTCCTACGAGCAGTACTTC

V gene: TRBV27
D gene: -
J gene: TRBJ2-7
clone size: few
CDR3 protein: CASSPPGGKYEQYF
CDR3 DNA: TGTGCCAGCAGTCCCCCCGGGGGAAAATACGAGCAGTACTTC

V gene: TRBV7-2
D gene: -
J gene: TRBJ2-1
clone size: few
CDR3 protein: CASSSTLEQFF
CDR3 DNA: TGTGCCAGCAGCTCGACCCTGGAGCAGTTCTTC

V gene: TRBV25-1
D gene: -
J gene: TRBJ1-5
clone size: -
CDR3 protein: CASSEGEENQPQHF
CDR3 DNA: TGTGCCAGCAGTGAGGGAGAGGAGAATCAGCCCCAGCATTTT

V gene: TRBV6-1
D gene: -
J gene: TRBJ2-7
clone size: few
CDR3 protein: CASSAPSEAVTYEQYF
CDR3 DNA: TGTGCCAGCAGTGCCCCGTCCGAGGCGGTGACCTACGAGCAGTACTTC

V gene: TRBV12-3/TRBV12-4
D gene: -
J gene: TRBJ1-1
clone size: -
CDR3 protein: CASSFPVKGMNTEAFF
CDR3 DNA: TGTGCCAGCAGTTTCCCGGTCAAGGGGATGAACACTGAAGCTTTCTTT

V gene: TRBV29-1
D gene: -
J gene: TRBJ2-3
clone size: -
CDR3 protein: CSVRGSKFTDTQYF
CDR3 DNA: TGCAGCGTAAGAGGGTCCAAATTCACAGATACGCAGTATTTT

V gene: TRBV6-2/TRBV6-3
D gene: -
J gene: TRBJ1-5
clone size: -
CDR3 protein: CASRLQGFSNQPQHF
CDR3 DNA: TGTGCCAGCAGACTACAGGGCTTTAGCAATCAGCCCCAGCATTTT

V gene: TRBV6-2/TRBV6-3
D gene: -
J gene: TRBJ2-5
clone size: few
CDR3 protein: CASSYSTGSKETQYF
CDR3 DNA: TGTGCCAGCAGTTACTCAACAGGGAGTAAAGAGACCCAGTACTTC

V gene: TRBV27
D gene: -
J gene: TRBJ1-1
clone size: -
CDR3 protein: CASRIGGMNTEAFF
CDR3 DNA: TGTGCCAGCAGAATAGGAGGGATGAACACTGAAGCTTTCTTT

V gene: TRBV29-1
D gene: -
J gene: TRBJ2-2
clone size: few
CDR3 protein: CSVGWGTGELFF
CDR3 DNA: TGCAGCGTTGGTTGGGGAACCGGGGAGCTGTTTTTT

V gene: TRBV27
D gene: TRBD2
J gene: TRBJ2-7
clone size: few
CDR3 protein: CASSFGGGEQYF
CDR3 DNA: TGTGCCAGCAGTTTCGGGGGGGGCGAGCAGTACTTC

V gene: TRBV27
D gene: -
J gene: TRBJ1-5
clone size: -
CDR3 protein: CASVLRGLTEDQPQHF
CDR3 DNA: TGTGCCAGCGTCCTTCGGGGTTTAACTGAAGATCAGCCCCAGCATTTT

V gene: TRBV9
D gene: TRBD2
J gene: TRBJ2-1
clone size: -
CDR3 protein: CASSAGTSGGSEQFF
CDR3 DNA: TGTGCCAGCAGCGCCGGGACTAGCGGGGGGTCGGAGCAGTTCTTC

V gene: TRBV27
D gene: TRBD1
J gene: TRBJ1-4
clone size: -
CDR3 protein: CASSLAGGFNEKLFF
CDR3 DNA: TGTGCCAGCAGTTTGGCAGGGGGGTTTAATGAAAAACTGTTTTTT

V gene: TRBV5-6
D gene: TRBD1
J gene: TRBJ2-7
clone size: few
CDR3 protein: CASTRDRAPEQYF
CDR3 DNA: TGTGCCAGCACGCGGGACAGGGCGCCCGAGCAGTACTTC

V gene: TRBV29-1
D gene: TRBD1
J gene: TRBJ2-7
clone size: few
CDR3 protein: CSVAKLQGTHEQYF
CDR3 DNA: TGCAGCGTCGCTAAACTACAGGGGACCCACGAGCAGTACTTC

V gene: TRBV6-4
D gene: TRBD2
J gene: TRBJ2-1
clone size: -
CDR3 protein: CASSASAGGRNEQFF
CDR3 DNA: TGTGCCAGCAGCGCCTCGGCGGGAGGTAGGAATGAGCAGTTCTTC